Reported below is one T cell receptor (beta chain). This entry comes from a study of shared T cell receptors in the human thymus. After removal of 0 bases from V and 4 bases from J, the junction contained 17 bases not matched to a gene. Germline V gives CDR1 SGHRS, CDR2 YFSETQ. This CDR3 comprises 19 residues. Produced via immunoSEQ multiplex PCR; TCRdb's table is partial and in-frame only. Of approximately 730,000 clones listed, over 75% are singletons. These records were also assigned to another study, of human thymus T cells. That source adds: Biased V and J segment usage appeared in thymus and peripheral blood. Unrelated individuals were reported by related research to share highly overlapping thymic repertoires.

The origin of this receptor is a girl younger than two with a congenital heart defect. Sequencing was performed on thymocytes. This chain links TRBV5-1 with TRBJ2-7; 9 nucleotides align to TRBD2. CDR3 protein: CASSLVFLASAGGSYEQYF. The DNA for the CDR3 is TGCGCCAGCAGCTTGGTATTTTTGGCTTCAGCGGGGGGATCATACGAGCAGTACTTC.